A single TCR beta chain is shown here with its context. The sample comes from a study of blood T cell repertoires in COVID-19. The wider study: Material from acute and convalescent COVID-19 was sourced from the United States, Italy and Spain. T cells, B-cell-depleted T cells, or PBMCs supplied cDNA or gDNA.

Per the germline V gene, CDR1 is SQVTM and CDR2 is ANQGSEA. This CDR3 is built from 14 residues. Trimming removed 4 bases at V and 5 bases at J, with 14 bases between. Seattle participants joined during active infection and were tracked over time. In the original workflow: Researchers report that nucleated cell counts were estimated from reference gene primer amplification. The repertoire was sequenced with immunoSEQ multiplex PCR; TCRdb's copy has only in-frame clones and lacks some. V and J calls and clone size come straight from that table; D and trimming were deduced from the DNA. The repertoire includes roughly 350,000 clones, roughly 86% of them detected once, and 8.5% to 12% sits in the top ten.

The chain is built from TRBV29-1 and TRBJ1-4; a weak D match, TRBD1 (6 bases). Sequencing was done on a sample of peripheral blood. The receptor's source is a woman aged 30 to 39 with COVID-19, enrolled during active disease. The CDR3 DNA is TGCAGCGTTGGTAATCAGGGGCAGAATGAAAAACTGTTTTTT. It translates to CSVGNQGQNEKLFF.